These T cell receptor beta chains were read from a single sample in a study of T cells after yellow fever vaccination. TCRdb independently ran MiXCR on the 5' RACE reads; one entry per CDR3 protein. The data show roughly 250,000 distinct CDR3 sequences, 10% to 15% seen once. Sequenced here: CD4+ T cells sorted from PBMCs, sampled 45 days after the yellow fever booster vaccination. These receptors were collected from a man aged 25-45 years who received the YFV17D yellow fever vaccine. The CDR3 runs from the conserved cysteine through the conserved F or W. A D gene is named only where the DNA matches it firmly. The size field is filled for only some rows; it gives once, few, many or a size class.

TRBV6-5,TRBJ2-7,TRBD1,many,CASTSGGTGKHEQYF,TGTGCCAGCACTTCCGGGGGGACAGGGAAACACGAGCAGTACTTC
TRBV6-2/TRBV6-3,TRBJ2-7,.,few,CASSYFLDEQYF,TGTGCCAGCAGTTACTTCCTCGACGAGCAGTACTTC
TRBV28,TRBJ2-3,TRBD2,.,CASSPGGIDTQYF,TGTGCCAGCAGCCCGGGGGGGATCGATACGCAGTATTTT
TRBV7-2,TRBJ1-2,.,.,CASSLDGKNYGYTF,TGTGCCAGCAGCTTAGATGGCAAGAACTATGGCTACACCTTC
TRBV5-1,TRBJ2-2,.,.,CASSLPASNTGELFF,TGCGCCAGCAGCTTACCCGCTTCGAACACCGGGGAGCTGTTTTTT
TRBV27,TRBJ2-1,.,many,CASSRGVRKNEQFF,TGTGCCAGCAGCCGCGGGGTGCGGAAGAATGAGCAGTTCTTC
TRBV7-6,TRBJ2-7,TRBD2,few,CASSLSSGTTPYEQYF,TGTGCCAGCAGCTTATCGAGCGGGACTACACCCTACGAGCAGTACTTC
TRBV6-1,TRBJ1-2,TRBD1,many,CASSERTGANYGYTF,TGTGCCAGCAGTGAAAGAACAGGGGCTAACTATGGCTACACCTTC
TRBV25-1,TRBJ2-3,TRBD1,.,CASSEGQGKTDTQYF,TGTGCCAGCAGTGAGGGACAGGGAAAGACAGATACGCAGTATTTT
TRBV15,TRBJ2-7,TRBD1,few,CATSRRGQGSSYEQYF,TGTGCCACCAGCAGAAGGGGACAGGGAAGCTCCTACGAGCAGTACTTC
TRBV7-9,TRBJ2-7,TRBD2,.,CASSAAGELREQYF,TGTGCCAGCAGCGCCGCGGGAGAGCTTCGAGAGCAGTACTTC
TRBV5-1,TRBJ2-1,.,.,CASSFGAGSSYNEQFF,TGCGCCAGCAGCTTTGGAGCGGGTAGCTCCTACAATGAGCAGTTCTTC
TRBV20-1,TRBJ2-3,.,few,CSARPFLWADTQYF,TGCAGTGCCAGGCCGTTCCTATGGGCAGATACGCAGTATTTT
TRBV6-1,TRBJ2-2,TRBD2,few,CASSVTSGVTGELFF,TGTGCCAGCAGTGTGACTAGCGGGGTCACCGGGGAGCTGTTTTTT
TRBV10-2,TRBJ2-7,TRBD2,.,CASRPGLAGVDEQYF,TGCGCCAGCAGGCCCGGACTAGCGGGAGTGGACGAGCAGTACTTC
TRBV5-1,TRBJ1-1,.,.,CASSLDSEAFF,TGCGCCAGCAGCTTGGACAGTGAAGCTTTCTTT
TRBV14,TRBJ2-2,.,few,CASSQDSRYYTGELFF,TGTGCCAGCAGCCAAGACTCGCGGTACTATACCGGGGAGCTGTTTTTT
TRBV30,TRBJ1-6,TRBD1,few,CAWSGDRGNSPLHF,TGTGCCTGGAGTGGCGACAGGGGTAATTCACCCCTCCACTTT
TRBV6-6,TRBJ2-7,TRBD1,few,CASSWDRGEQYF,TGTGCCAGCAGCTGGGACAGGGGCGAGCAGTACTTC
TRBV5-1,TRBJ2-7,TRBD2,few,CASNSGSGTYEQYF,TGCGCCAGCAATAGCGGGAGTGGCACTTACGAGCAGTACTTC
TRBV11-1,TRBJ2-7,TRBD2,few,CASSLANGLAGERYEQYF,TGTGCCAGCAGCTTAGCGAATGGACTAGCGGGAGAGCGGTACGAGCAGTACTTC
TRBV7-2,TRBJ2-3,.,.,CASSPDSHNLDTQYF,TGTGCCAGCAGCCCCGACTCCCACAACTTAGATACGCAGTATTTT
TRBV28,TRBJ2-7,.,.,CASSFTDEQYF,TGTGCCAGCAGTTTTACGGACGAGCAGTACTTC
TRBV7-8,TRBJ2-2,.,few,CASSRQIRSGELFF,TGTGCCAGCAGCCGACAGATCAGGTCCGGGGAGCTGTTTTTT
TRBV7-9,TRBJ2-3,.,.,CASSEDRSSTDTQYF,TGTGCCAGCAGCGAAGACAGATCTAGCACAGATACGCAGTATTTT
TRBV29-1,TRBJ2-5,TRBD2,few,CSVDPPGRGETQYF,TGCAGCGTTGACCCACCCGGGAGGGGAGAGACCCAGTACTTC
TRBV19,TRBJ2-7,TRBD1,.,CASKTQGASYEQYF,TGTGCCAGTAAGACTCAGGGGGCATCTTACGAGCAGTACTTC
TRBV7-2,TRBJ2-5,.,few,CASSLVPLGETQYF,TGTGCCAGCAGCTTAGTCCCACTAGGGGAGACCCAGTACTTC
TRBV12-3/TRBV12-4,TRBJ2-1,TRBD2,many,CASTRLAGSNEQFF,TGTGCCAGCACCAGACTAGCGGGGTCCAATGAGCAGTTCTTC
TRBV28,TRBJ2-1,.,many,CASSLSRYEQFF,TGTGCCAGCAGTTTATCCCGATATGAGCAGTTCTTC
TRBV6-5,TRBJ2-1,.,.,CASSYSYQYNEQFF,TGTGCCAGCAGTTACTCGTACCAGTACAATGAGCAGTTCTTC
TRBV6-1,TRBJ2-5,.,.,CASSEVGWARVDQYF,TGTGCCAGCAGTGAAGTGGGGTGGGCCAGGGTTGACCAGTACTTC
TRBV2,TRBJ2-3,.,few,CASSEEGDTQYF,TGTGCCAGCAGTGAAGAGGGAGATACGCAGTATTTT